The present TCR beta chain was sequenced within a study of T cell responses to AZD1222 COVID-19 vaccine (dated by TCRdb to the early 2020s). In terms of the full investigation: TCR sequencing covered more than 230 trial participants: nearly 210 given two doses of AZD1222 and approximately 25 given two doses of MenACWY control vaccine. Trial participants were enrolled by age into subgroups of 18-55, 56-69 and 70-plus years, and around 150, 29 and 61 TCR-sequenced participants, respectively, were included in these subgroups.

Sample time point, as interpreted from the label and publication: about 28 days (+/-7) after the second vaccine dose. Because spike-specific TCR depth and breadth did not differ between the two schedules, AZD1222 recipients who got a second dose at roughly 4 weeks were pooled with those who got a second dose at roughly 12 weeks. The vaccinee samples were drawn from two UK trials, COV001 and COV002, one of which was a single-blind randomized controlled phase 2/3 trial testing AZD1222 (ChAdOx1 nCoV-19) in healthy adults. For TCRbeta chain sequencing, PBMC samples from trial participants were taken at day 0 and at day 28 after the second dose. Points the paper makes about the study in general: Because no day 14 peak-response samples were available, the repertoires could be characterized only after the peak T cell response. The whole spike protein was spanned by vaccine-associated CD4 TCRs, and dominant responses were seen in regions 160-218 and 743-854. In the small 56-69-year group, the increase in depth fell short of significance, most likely because of low power. Most participants were white British and females outnumbered males, and the authors suggested that clonal diversity may have been underestimated. After two AZD1222 doses, both the breadth and the depth of spike-specific TCRs were significantly higher than at day 0 and than in MenACWY recipients. Conclusions about previously exposed vaccinees are limited, since just six AZD1222 recipients were seropositive for SARS-CoV-2 at baseline. Epitopes outside the regions mutated in the B.1.351 and B.1.1.7 variants were reportedly recognized by nearly half of the unique spike-specific TCRs.

The CDR3 regions of human TCRbeta chains were analyzed by immunosequencing. Per the authors' processing: Repertoire TCRs were matched against a reference library of SARS-CoV-2-specific TCRs generated with the MIRA antigen-specificity platform. Breadth meant the fraction of unique TCRs that were SARS-CoV-2-associated, whereas depth meant the fraction of total T cells that were SARS-CoV-2-associated. Using the MIRA data, each spike-specific TCR was assigned both to the spike region to which the TCR was reactive and to a CD4 or CD8 class. Log10-transformed breadth and depth values were compared by one-way ANOVA with Sidak's multiple comparisons tests. In its TCRdb copy, this immuneACCESS table keeps in-frame sequences only and misses some clones. Where compared with another copy, unresolved V genes explain less than half of these, and the others have no known cause. That table gives V, J and clone size, and the DNA gave D and trimming. Present in this sample are approximately 89,000 clones, 86% of which were seen just once. The ten most abundant clones make up 5.6% of the sample.

The germline ends are 20 bases apart after V is trimmed by 2 bases and J by 6 bases. From the germline V gene (reference sequence), CDR1 is WNHNN and CDR2 is SYGVQD. The CDR3 spans 17 residues, from the cysteine through the phenylalanine. Kept here is only the CDR3 DNA, which spans 51 bases and is read in frame from base 1. For this clone: The antigen it binds to is not known. Per-base qualities were not stored, and no clone one base away is much larger.

The receptor was isolated from an adult who received the AZD1222 COVID-19 vaccine. The sequenced sample was peripheral blood, obtained 28 days after the second AZD1222 dose. Rearrangement joined TRBV10-1 to TRBJ2-1; the D gene may be TRBD1 or TRBD2, since each aligns over 5 bases. At the DNA level, the sequence is TGCGCCAGCAGTGAGCCCTCTAAGGTCGGGACCTCCAATGAGCAGTTCTTC. Translated, this gives CASSEPSKVGTSNEQFF.